The next 30 T cell receptor beta chains were all read from a single sample in a study of blood T cell repertoires in COVID-19. Method: immunoSEQ multiplex PCR; TCRdb's copy keeps in-frame clones and lacks some. The sample carries tens of thousands of clones, more than 60% recorded once. Sequenced input: peripheral blood. Source of these receptors: a human donor in a cohort sampled during active COVID-19.

The rearrangement links TRBV30 to TRBJ1-1; 8 bases are a match to TRBD1. Germline CDR1 is GTSNPN and CDR2 is SVGIG (reference sequence). The CDR3 covers 17 residues. The V segment lost 4 bases and the J segment 1 base; nucleotides outside the gene matches: 14. The CDR3: CAWIDRGRGRGNTEAFF. CDR3 in DNA: TGTGCCTGGATCGACAGGGGACGCGGCAGAGGGAACACTGAAGCTTTCTTT.

The chain combines TRBV19 with TRBJ1-5, with D uncertain. Trimming removed 1 base from V and 16 bases from J, with 20 bases in between. CDR1 and CDR2 (germline): LNHDA, SQIVND (reference sequence). This CDR3 has 14 residues. CDR3: CASSIGVYPFLLHF. CDR3 nucleotide sequence: TGTGCCAGTAGTATAGGCGTGTACCCCTTCCTGTTACATTTT.

The chain couples TRBV18 to TRBJ1-1; D is undetermined. V was cut by 2 bases and J by 3 bases, with 4 bases left in between. Germline V gene lookup returns CDR1 KGHSH and CDR2 LQKENI. The CDR3 extends over 12 amino acids. CDR3 DNA: TGTGCCAGCTCACCAGAGGACACTGAAGCTTTCTTT. This gives the protein CASSPEDTEAFF.

The CDR3 region has the DNA TGTGCCAGCTCACCACCGACAGGGCTGGCCGGGGAGCTGTTTTTT. It codes for CASSPPTGLAGELFF. This rearrangement joins TRBV18 to TRBJ2-2, with 7 bases identical to TRBD1. CDR1 is KGHSH and CDR2 is LQKENI in the germline V gene. CDR3 length: 15 amino acids. The V gene end was trimmed by 0 bases and the J gene end by 6 bases; junction bases not matched to a gene: 4.

The V gene is TRBV4-1, the J gene TRBJ2-3; TRBD2 matches at 12 bases. CDR1 MGHRA and CDR2 YSYEKL come from the germline V gene. This CDR3 has 19 amino acids. V shed 4 bases, J shed 7 bases, and the junction held 18 bases outside the gene matches. CDR3 sequence reads: CASSLGGHKPGLAGNTQYF. CDR3 nucleotides: TGCGCCAGCAGCCTGGGGGGACACAAACCAGGACTAGCGGGGAATACGCAGTATTTT.

CDR3 sequence: CASSRNTGNNQPQHF. In DNA, the CDR3 is TGTGCCAGCAGCAGGAACACAGGGAACAATCAGCCCCAGCATTTT. The rearrangement joins TRBV11-2 to TRBJ1-5; D might be TRBD1 (6 bases). V was clipped by 5 bases and J by 3 bases, with 14 bases between them. Looked up from germline, CDR1 is SGHAT and CDR2 is FQNNGV. There are 15 residues in the CDR3.

V gene TRBV20-1 combines with J gene TRBJ2-7; D is uncertain. The CDR3 runs 12 residues. The germline CDR1 and CDR2 sequences are DFQATT and SNEGSKA (reference sequence). The ends were cut back, 3 bases at V and 5 bases at J, with 11 bases in the middle. The CDR3 DNA follows: TGCAGTGCTAGTCCCCCCTATAACGAGCAGTACTTC. Translating it yields CSASPPYNEQYF.

The chain couples TRBV27 to TRBJ2-7; TRBD2 aligns across 8 bases. Germline CDR1 MNHEY, CDR2 SMNVEV (reference sequence). The CDR3 loop spans 16 amino acids. The V segment lost 5 bases and the J segment 5 bases; nucleotides outside the gene matches: 14. CDR3 sequence reads: CASSGLAGGESHEQYF. CDR3 in DNA: TGTGCCAGCAGTGGACTAGCAGGAGGGGAGTCTCACGAGCAGTACTTC.

In its sample, this clone was seen once. The CDR3 DNA follows: TGTGCCACCAGCAGAGTAGCGGGAGAACAACATACGCAGTATTTT. As protein: CATSRVAGEQHTQYF. The chain joins TRBV15 to TRBJ2-3; 9 bases are a match to TRBD2. The CDR3 consists of 15 residues. V lost 1 base, J lost 7 bases, and 6 bases stayed unmatched. Germline values: CDR1 LNHNV, CDR2 YYDKDF (reference sequence).

V and J are TRBV6-5 and TRBJ1-2; a possible D gene is TRBD1 (5 bases). Germline loops: CDR1 MNHEY, CDR2 SVGAGI. The CDR3 contains 13 residues. The V end lost 6 bases, the J end lost 6 bases, and 14 bases lay between the germline ends. The CDR3: CASRATDRDGYTF. For the CDR3, the DNA is TGTGCCAGCAGGGCGACAGACCGGGATGGCTACACCTTC.

The J gene is TRBJ2-7, the V gene TRBV27; the match to TRBD2 covers 11 bases. V was clipped by 4 bases and J by 3 bases; unmatched bases: 8. CDR3 size: 16 residues. Looked up from germline, CDR1 is MNHEY and CDR2 is SMNVEV (reference sequence). CDR3 region: CASSSAPLAGGYEQYF. The CDR3, as DNA: TGTGCCAGCAGTTCAGCCCCGCTAGCGGGAGGCTACGAGCAGTACTTC.

The chain is built from TRBV11-3 and TRBJ2-7; 7 bases match TRBD2. J gave up 2 bases and V 5 bases, and 9 bases lay outside the gene matches. CDR1 is SGHNT, CDR2 YENEEA, per germline. There are 15 residues in the CDR3. This CDR3 reads CASSPRGGWTYEQYF. The CDR3 DNA is TGTGCCAGCAGCCCAAGGGGAGGGTGGACCTACGAGCAGTACTTC.

J is TRBJ1-1 and V is TRBV19, with 11 positions matching TRBD1. CDR1 and CDR2 (germline): LNHDA, SQIVND (reference sequence). Trimming removed 5 bases from V and 4 bases from J; junction bases left unmatched: 6. CDR3 length: 15 residues. The CDR3 reads CASSPRGTGGTEAFF. CDR3 sequence (DNA): TGTGCCAGTAGTCCCAGAGGGACAGGGGGCACTGAAGCTTTCTTT.

J is TRBJ1-1 and V is TRBV4-1, with D perhaps matching TRBD1 (6 bases). Germline assignment: CDR1 MGHRA and CDR2 YSYEKL. Trimming left V 9 bases short and J 2 bases short, with 19 bases between. This CDR3 has 15 amino acids. The CDR3 DNA follows: TGCGCCAGTAAGGGGGGGCCTCGGCCTAACACTGAAGCTTTCTTT. Protein product: CASKGGPRPNTEAFF.

V usage is TRBV11-2 and J usage is TRBJ1-3, with D unclear. The CDR3 sequence is 13 residues long. The germline V gene has CDR1 SGHAT and CDR2 FQNNGV. V was trimmed by 5 bases and J by 8 bases, leaving 13 bases between them. CDR3 coding DNA: TGTGCCAGCAGCCTGAGTCTGAAAGACACCATATATTTT. Protein: CASSLSLKDTIYF.

Details on this clone: One end of the junction varies from germline; a read error may be responsible. The genes are TRBV19 and TRBJ1-2, with D perhaps matching TRBD1 (6 bases). The CDR3 totals 13 residues. CDR1 LNHDA and CDR2 SQIVND come from the germline V gene (reference sequence). The CDR3, as DNA: TGTGCCAGTAGAATAGGACAGTCCTATGGCTACACCTTC. Translated: CASRIGQSYGYTF.

The chain joins TRBV7-9 to TRBJ2-7; 10 nucleotides match TRBD2. V dropped 1 base and J dropped 6; count of bases not matched to a gene: 9. The CDR3 has 16 amino acids. Looked up from germline, CDR1 is SEHNR and CDR2 is FQNEAQ (reference sequence). The CDR3 DNA follows: TGTGCCAGCAGCTTAGGTAGCGGGGGGCTCCTCGGCGAGCAGTACTTC. It encodes CASSLGSGGLLGEQYF. Together with reference TRBV7-9 and TRBJ2-7, the CDR3 gives the full variable domain: DTGVSQNPRHKITKRGQNVTFRCDPISEHNRLYWYRQTLGQGPEFLTYFQNEAQLEKSRLLSDRFSAERPKGSFSTLEIQRTEQGDSAMYLCASSLGSGGLLGEQYFGPGTRLTVT.

This chain connects TRBV9 to TRBJ2-1; TRBD1 agrees at 8 bases. CDR3 length: 17 residues. In germline, CDR1 is SGDLS, CDR2 YYNGEE. V lost 0 bases, J lost 2 bases, and 7 bases stayed unmatched. The CDR3 DNA is TGTGCCAGCAGCGTAGCAGGCAGGGGGCCACCCTACAATGAGCAGTTCTTC. Encoded protein: CASSVAGRGPPYNEQFF.

The chain links TRBV14 to TRBJ1-4; D unresolved. The germline V gene has CDR1 SGHDN and CDR2 FVKESK. This CDR3 region has 18 residues. Between the trimmed V and J ends, which lost 3 bases and 0 bases, there was a span of 17 bases. In DNA, the CDR3 is TGTGCCAGCAGCCAGAGACGGGGATGGAGATCAACTAATGAAAAACTGTTTTTT. This codes for CASSQRRGWRSTNEKLFF.

The rearrangement links TRBV29-1 to TRBJ2-7, with D possibly TRBD2 on 6 matching bases. Between the trimmed V and J ends, which lost 6 bases and 3 bases, there was a span of 18 bases. This CDR3 spans 14 amino acids. Germline CDR1 is SQVTM and CDR2 is ANQGSEA. The CDR3 region is CSVLLRTTGYEQYF. The DNA of the CDR3 is TGCAGCGTACTCCTCCGGACTACGGGCTACGAGCAGTACTTC.

There are a few counts of this clone. This sequence joins TRBV6-5 and TRBJ2-7; D gene unclear. The CDR3 is 11 residues long. Trimming removed 9 bases at V and 3 bases at J, with 9 bases between. The germline V gene encodes CDR1 MNHEY and CDR2 SVGAGI. This CDR3 reads CASQYNYEQYF. CDR3 in DNA: TGTGCCAGTCAGTATAACTACGAGCAGTACTTC.

The J gene is TRBJ2-5, the V gene TRBV9; 9 positions match TRBD2. J lost 5 bases, V lost 2 bases, and 13 bases had no gene match. This CDR3 has 17 amino acids. Germline V lookup: CDR1 SGDLS, CDR2 YYNGEE. CDR3 sequence: CASSVTGTSSGRETQYF. The CDR3 DNA is TGTGCCAGCAGCGTCACCGGGACTAGCTCGGGTCGTGAGACCCAGTACTTC.

This clone has only a few counts. The chain employs TRBV14 and TRBJ2-1, with 9 bases identical to TRBD2. V lost 4 bases and J lost 2; bases outside the gene matches: 6. This CDR3 contains 16 residues. Germline CDR1 SGHDN, CDR2 FVKESK. The CDR3 loop reads CASSPLLAGPYNEQFF. In nucleotides, the CDR3 is TGTGCCAGCAGCCCCCTTCTAGCGGGACCCTACAATGAGCAGTTCTTC.

J is TRBJ1-4 and V is TRBV5-1; 7 positions match TRBD1. Germline assignment: CDR1 SGHRS and CDR2 YFSETQ. The junction had 8 bases not matched to a gene; V was cut back by 4 bases and J by 5 bases. This CDR3 is 15 amino acids long. The CDR3 DNA follows: TGCGCCAGCAGCCGACTACAGGGGATGAATGAAAAACTGTTTTTT. It specifies CASSRLQGMNEKLFF.

J is TRBJ1-6 and V is TRBV15; 9 nucleotides align to TRBD1. V gave up 0 bases and J gave up 10 bases; unmatched junction bases: 7. Per the germline V gene, CDR1 is LNHNV and CDR2 is YYDKDF (reference sequence). The CDR3 spans 16 residues. For the CDR3, the DNA is TGTGCCACCAGCAGAGATCGAGGGACAGGGAGGTCACCCCTCCACTTT. It translates to CATSRDRGTGRSPLHF.

In nucleotides, the CDR3 is TGTGCCAGCAAGGGGTTTATGAACACTGAAGCTTTCTTT. As protein: CASKGFMNTEAFF. The chain combines TRBV14 with TRBJ1-1; D possibly corresponds to TRBD1 (5 bases). The CDR3 runs 13 residues. Germline V CDR1 and CDR2: SGHDN, FVKESK. V was pared by 7 bases and J by 0 bases, with 9 bases between.

With respect to this clone: Other DNA sequences in this specimen translate into the identical CDR3. The V and J genes are TRBV3-1 (or the pseudogene TRBV3-2) and TRBJ2-7; D gene uncertain. This CDR3 region has 14 residues. CDR1 and CDR2 (germline): LGHDT, YNNKEL (reference sequence). V was shortened by 0 bases and J by 0 bases, with 6 bases between the two germline ends. The CDR3 loop is CASSQDGSSYEQYF. CDR3 sequence (DNA): TGTGCCAGCAGCCAAGATGGCAGCTCCTACGAGCAGTACTTC.

This clone was found once. J is TRBJ2-7 and V is TRBV19; D gene ambiguous. Per germline, CDR1 LNHDA and CDR2 SQIVND (reference sequence). The CDR3 is made up of 13 amino acids. V dropped 5 bases and J dropped 6 bases, with 14 bases sitting between them. As DNA, the CDR3 is TGTGCCAGTAGTGGTCCCCCCGAGGTCGAGCAGTACTTC. This translates into CASSGPPEVEQYF.

The J gene is TRBJ1-1, the V gene TRBV27; TRBD1 matches 7 bases. Germline lookup yields CDR1 MNHEY and CDR2 SMNVEV (reference sequence). Trimming removed 5 bases from V and 2 bases from J; junction bases left unmatched: 5. CDR3 length equals 14 residues. CDR3 DNA: TGTGCCAGCAGTCCCTACAGGGGTAACACTGAAGCTTTCTTT. It specifies CASSPYRGNTEAFF.

This clone has just one count. The V gene is TRBV5-6, the J gene TRBJ1-2; 9 positions match TRBD1. The CDR3 length is 14 residues. The trim removed 4 bases at V and 5 bases at J, leaving 6 bases unmatched. The germline V gene has CDR1 SGHDT and CDR2 YYEEEE. The CDR3 reads CASSKQGARYGYTF. The DNA for the CDR3 is TGTGCCAGCAGCAAACAGGGGGCCAGATATGGCTACACCTTC.